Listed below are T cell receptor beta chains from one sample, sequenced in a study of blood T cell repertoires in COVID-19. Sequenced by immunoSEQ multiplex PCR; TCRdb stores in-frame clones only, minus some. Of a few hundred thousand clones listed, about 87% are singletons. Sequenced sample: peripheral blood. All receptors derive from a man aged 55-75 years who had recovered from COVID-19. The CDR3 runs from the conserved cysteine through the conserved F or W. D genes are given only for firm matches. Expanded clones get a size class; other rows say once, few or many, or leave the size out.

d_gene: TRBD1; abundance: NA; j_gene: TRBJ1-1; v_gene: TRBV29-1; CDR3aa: CGVTGDMTEAFF; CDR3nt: TGCGGTGTGACAGGGGATATGACTGAAGCTTTCTTT
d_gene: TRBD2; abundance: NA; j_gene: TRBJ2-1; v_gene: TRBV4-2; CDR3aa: CASSPTRSLAGGGNEQFF; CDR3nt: TGTGCCAGCAGCCCGACCCGATCTTTAGCGGGAGGGGGAAATGAGCAGTTCTTC
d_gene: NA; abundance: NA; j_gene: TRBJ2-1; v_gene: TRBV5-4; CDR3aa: CASTPRGRGSAYNEQFF; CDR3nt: TGTGCCAGCACCCCACGAGGGCGGGGAAGCGCCTACAATGAGCAGTTCTTC
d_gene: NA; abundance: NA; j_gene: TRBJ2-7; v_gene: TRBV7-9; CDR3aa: CASSSSEGRDDYEQYF; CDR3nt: TGTGCCAGCAGCTCCTCCGAGGGAAGGGATGACTACGAGCAGTACTTC
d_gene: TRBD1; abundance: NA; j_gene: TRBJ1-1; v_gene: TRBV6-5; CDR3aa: CASTLQDRGYTEAFF; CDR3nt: TGTGCCAGCACCCTCCAGGACAGGGGCTACACTGAAGCTTTCTTT
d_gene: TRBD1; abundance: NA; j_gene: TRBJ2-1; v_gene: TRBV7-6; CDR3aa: CASSIRDRGDNEQFF; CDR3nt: TGTGCCAGCAGCATCCGGGACAGGGGAGACAATGAGCAGTTCTTC
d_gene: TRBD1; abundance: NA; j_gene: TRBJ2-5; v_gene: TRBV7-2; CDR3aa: CASSWGTGTGGSRQYF; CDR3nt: TGTGCCAGCAGCTGGGGGACCGGGACAGGCGGATCTAGGCAGTACTTC
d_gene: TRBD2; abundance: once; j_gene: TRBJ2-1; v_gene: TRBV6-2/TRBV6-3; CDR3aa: CASSQRGGPYNEQFF; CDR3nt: TGTGCCAGCAGTCAACGGGGGGGCCCCTACAATGAGCAGTTCTTC
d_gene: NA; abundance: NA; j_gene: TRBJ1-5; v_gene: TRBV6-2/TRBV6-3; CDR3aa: CASSYEANQPQHF; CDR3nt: TGTGCCAGCAGTTACGAAGCTAATCAGCCCCAGCATTTT
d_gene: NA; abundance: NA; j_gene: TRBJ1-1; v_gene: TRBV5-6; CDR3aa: CASSLGRGDTEAFF; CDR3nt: TGTGCCAGCAGCTTGGGACGGGGGGACACTGAAGCTTTCTTT
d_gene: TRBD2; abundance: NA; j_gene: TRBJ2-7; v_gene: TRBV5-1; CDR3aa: CASSSTSGRGEQYF; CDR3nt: TGCGCCAGCAGCTCGACTAGCGGGAGAGGCGAGCAGTACTTC
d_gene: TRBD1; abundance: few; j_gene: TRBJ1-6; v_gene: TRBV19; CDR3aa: CATRTTGGGNNSPLHF; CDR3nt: TGTGCCACCAGGACTACAGGGGGAGGGAATAATTCACCCCTCCACTTT
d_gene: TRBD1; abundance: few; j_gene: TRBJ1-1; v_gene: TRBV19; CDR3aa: CASRAGGPFDAEAFF; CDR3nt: TGTGCCAGTAGGGCAGGGGGACCCTTCGACGCTGAAGCTTTCTTT
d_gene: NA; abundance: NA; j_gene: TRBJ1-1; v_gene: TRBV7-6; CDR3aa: CASSLGTNTEAFF; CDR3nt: TGTGCCAGCAGCCTCGGTACGAACACTGAAGCTTTCTTT
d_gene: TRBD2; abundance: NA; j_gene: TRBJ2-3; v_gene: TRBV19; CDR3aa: CASSITSVVDTQYF; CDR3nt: TGTGCCAGTAGTATCACTAGCGTGGTAGATACGCAGTATTTT
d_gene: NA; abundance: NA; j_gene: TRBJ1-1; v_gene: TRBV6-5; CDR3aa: CASGGPRQIAF; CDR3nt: TGTGCCAGCGGCGGCCCTAGACAGATTGCATTT
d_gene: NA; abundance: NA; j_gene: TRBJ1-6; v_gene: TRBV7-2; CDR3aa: CASSLGRNYNSPLHF; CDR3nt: TGTGCCAGCAGCTTAGGGAGGAACTATAATTCACCCCTCCACTTT
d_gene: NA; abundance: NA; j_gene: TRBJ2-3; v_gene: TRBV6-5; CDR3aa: CASSYFRGASTDTQYF; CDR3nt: TGTGCCAGCAGTTACTTCCGCGGGGCAAGCACAGATACGCAGTATTTT
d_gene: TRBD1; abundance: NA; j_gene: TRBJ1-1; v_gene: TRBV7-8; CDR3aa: CASSSTGGDTEAFF; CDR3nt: TGTGCCAGCAGCTCCACAGGGGGGGACACTGAAGCTTTCTTT
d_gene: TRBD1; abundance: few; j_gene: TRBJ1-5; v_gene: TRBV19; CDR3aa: CASSTPDRGNNQPQHF; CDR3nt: TGTGCCAGTAGTACTCCTGACAGGGGTAACAATCAGCCCCAGCATTTT
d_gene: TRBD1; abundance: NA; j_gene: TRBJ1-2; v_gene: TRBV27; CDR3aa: CASSSPGGGYYGYTF; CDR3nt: TGTGCCAGCAGTTCCCCGGGAGGGGGCTATTATGGCTACACCTTC
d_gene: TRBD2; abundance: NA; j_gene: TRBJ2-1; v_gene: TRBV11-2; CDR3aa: CASSGGGRNYNEQFF; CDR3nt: TGTGCCAGCAGCGGAGGCGGGAGGAACTACAATGAGCAGTTCTTC
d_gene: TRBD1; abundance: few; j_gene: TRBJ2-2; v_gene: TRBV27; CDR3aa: CASSTHLKQGAGELFF; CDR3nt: TGTGCCAGCAGCACTCATCTTAAACAGGGGGCTGGGGAGCTGTTTTTT
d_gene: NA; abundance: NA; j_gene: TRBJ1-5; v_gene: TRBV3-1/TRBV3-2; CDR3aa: CASSQGGSNQPQHF; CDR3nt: TGTGCCAGCAGCCAAGGAGGAAGCAATCAGCCCCAGCATTTT
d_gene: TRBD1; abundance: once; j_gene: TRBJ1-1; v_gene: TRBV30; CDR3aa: CAWRGQKNTEAFF; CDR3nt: TGTGCCTGGCGGGGACAGAAGAACACTGAAGCTTTCTTT
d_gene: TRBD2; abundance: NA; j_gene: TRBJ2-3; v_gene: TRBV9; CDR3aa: CASSVAGLAGDTQYF; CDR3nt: TGTGCCAGCAGCGTAGCTGGACTAGCGGGAGATACGCAGTATTTT
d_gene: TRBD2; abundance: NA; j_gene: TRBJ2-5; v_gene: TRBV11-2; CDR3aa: CASSRDRGGSETQYF; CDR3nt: TGTGCCAGCAGCCGCGACCGGGGGGGCTCAGAGACCCAGTACTTC
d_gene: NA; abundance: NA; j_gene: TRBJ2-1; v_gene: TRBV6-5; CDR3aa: CASSFEGVGSYEQFF; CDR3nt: TGTGCCAGCAGTTTTGAGGGCGTGGGCTCCTATGAGCAGTTCTTC
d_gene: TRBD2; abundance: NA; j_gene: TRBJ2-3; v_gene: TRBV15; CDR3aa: CATSRNIAGSTDTQYF; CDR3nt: TGTGCCACCAGCAGAAATATAGCGGGTAGCACAGATACGCAGTATTTT
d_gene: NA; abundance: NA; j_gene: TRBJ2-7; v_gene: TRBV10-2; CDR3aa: CASRDSGASTGYEQYF; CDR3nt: TGCGCCAGCAGGGATTCAGGGGCATCAACAGGCTACGAGCAGTACTTC
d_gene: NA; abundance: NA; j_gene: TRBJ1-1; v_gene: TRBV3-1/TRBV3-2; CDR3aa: CASSQGTDTEAFF; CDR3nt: TGTGCCAGCAGCCAGGGCACCGACACTGAAGCTTTCTTT
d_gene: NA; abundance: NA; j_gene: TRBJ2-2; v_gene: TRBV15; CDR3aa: CATSRSSELFF; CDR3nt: TGTGCCACCAGCAGGAGTTCCGAGCTGTTTTTT
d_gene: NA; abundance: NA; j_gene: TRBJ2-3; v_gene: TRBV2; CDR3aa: CASSEGLSSTDTQYF; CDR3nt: TGTGCCAGCAGTGAGGGCCTGAGTAGCACAGATACGCAGTATTTT
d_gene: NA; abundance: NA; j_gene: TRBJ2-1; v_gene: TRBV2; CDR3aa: CASSARSYNEQFF; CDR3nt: TGTGCCAGCAGTGCGAGGTCCTACAATGAGCAGTTCTTC
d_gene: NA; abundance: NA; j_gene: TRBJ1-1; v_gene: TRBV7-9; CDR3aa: CARGGREINTEAFF; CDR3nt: TGTGCCAGGGGAGGACGGGAGATCAACACTGAAGCTTTCTTT
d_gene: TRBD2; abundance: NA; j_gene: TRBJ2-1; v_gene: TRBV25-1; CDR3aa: CASSVNSGGEQFF; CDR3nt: TGTGCCAGCAGTGTAAATAGCGGGGGCGAGCAGTTCTTC